This T cell receptor (beta chain) was identified during a study of control samples from healthy donors and cancer patients. Sequencing was performed with immunoSEQ multiplex PCR; in TCRdb, only in-frame clones are kept and a portion is missing. The sample lists roughly 100,000 clones, about 91% occurring once. The sample consisted of blood. This TCR was recovered from a woman aged 18-29 years in good health.

In nucleotides, the CDR3 is TGTGCCAGCAGCTTAGGCCCGGGACAGTACAATGAGCAGTTCTTC. As protein: CASSLGPGQYNEQFF. V is TRBV7-3 and J is TRBJ2-1; the match to TRBD1 covers 7 bases. The junction had 5 bases not matched to a gene; V was cut back by 2 bases and J by 4 bases. Germline CDR1 SGHTA, CDR2 FQGTGA. The CDR3 runs to 15 residues. Filled out from reference TRBV7-3 and TRBJ2-1, the complete variable domain reads GAGVSQTPSNKVTEKGKYVELRCDPISGHTALYWYRQSLGQGPEFLIYFQGTGAADDSGLPNDRFFAVRPEGSVSTLKIQRTERGDSAVYLCASSLGPGQYNEQFFGPGTRLTVL.